This T cell receptor (beta chain) derives from a study of somatic mutations in cytotoxic T cells in rheumatoid arthritis. The CDR3 totals 15 residues. Germline V gene lookup returns CDR1 MGHRA and CDR2 YSYEKL. V was clipped by 0 bases and J by 8 bases, with 16 bases between them. Study-wide results and limits: A slight TRBV07 underrepresentation in rheumatoid arthritis patients was reported without multiple-comparison adjustment. Which antigens the expanded CD8+ clones targeted was unknown.

Data came from immunoSEQ multiplex PCR; TCRdb stores just in-frame clones and leaves some out. The repertoire includes roughly 16,000 clones, 60% to 80% of them detected once, and about 12% sits in the top ten. Worth noting for this clone: Its matching antigen is unknown.

The chain uses TRBV4-1 and TRBJ1-2, with D tentatively TRBD1 (5 bases). The receptor's source is an adult with rheumatoid arthritis. The source material was CD8+ T cells sorted from blood. The CDR3 sequence: CASSQEAAGAGGYTF. In DNA, the CDR3 is TGCGCCAGCAGCCAAGAAGCCGCCGGGGCCGGGGGCTACACCTTC.